This record concerns one T cell receptor (beta chain) sequence. The antigen is undetermined. The record originates from a study of cytomegalovirus exposure and HLA in healthy donors. A roughly 130-subject validation cohort, separate from the roughly 680-subject first cohort, supplied the donors. Whole-study findings and limits: TCR clusters originating in the first cohort tended to co-occur in the 120 validation repertoires, according to a later analysis.

The assay was immunoSEQ multiplex PCR, and TCRdb's table has in-frame clones only and misses some. This sample has about 200,000 clones, with approximately 87% found just once. From germline, CDR1 is SNHLY and CDR2 FYNNEI. The CDR3 sequence is 14 residues long. J lost 12 bases, V lost 7 bases, and 14 bases had no gene match. The J gene is TRBJ2-1, the V gene TRBV2; 8 bases line up with TRBD2. This clonotype was obtained from a woman between 18 and 29 years old in good health and CMV-seronegative. Sequences were obtained from PBMCs. The CDR3 sequence: CASTLAGNVRGQFF. Here the CDR3 DNA reads TGTGCCAGCACTCTAGCGGGTAACGTAAGGGGGCAGTTCTTC.